Sequencing of this T cell receptor beta chain was carried out in a study of blood T cell repertoires in COVID-19. Overall study context: Sources were T cells, B-cell-depleted T cells, or PBMCs; the material itself was cDNA or gDNA.

Profiling relied on immunoSEQ multiplex PCR, and the TCRdb table lists in-frame clones only, not all of them. The sample consists of 150,000 to 200,000 clones, approximately 90% of them appearing once. V gave up 3 bases and J gave up 0 bases, with 9 bases separating them. This CDR3 spans 15 amino acids. Germline V gene sequence: CDR1 DFQATT, CDR2 SNEGSKA (reference sequence). The rearrangement links TRBV20-1 to TRBJ1-6, with D unresolved. This TCR was recovered from a woman aged 45-65 years with acute or convalescent COVID-19. Specimen: peripheral blood. CDR3 sequence reads: CSASGRLSYNSPLHF. The CDR3 bases are TGCAGTGCTAGTGGTCGACTCTCCTATAATTCACCCCTCCACTTT.